The present T cell receptor beta chain was sequenced within a study of blood T cell repertoires in COVID-19 (dated by TCRdb to between 2020 and 2021). Describing the broader study: Collaborator samples came from the United States, Italy and Spain and covered acute and convalescent phases of COVID-19. Sample metadata almost always included a de-identified subject ID, COVID-19 status, age in years and sex. The dataset comprised deeply sampled blood TCRbeta repertoires from subjects exposed to, actively infected with, or recovered from COVID-19. The repertoires were released in a freely available public database meant as a resource for research on the immune response to SARS-CoV-2. The prospective study material was composed of cDNA or gDNA derived from T cells, B-cell-depleted T cells, or PBMCs. Where available, HLA class I and class II types were obtained from metadata supplied by the sample provider rather than from assay-based typing. Samples came from the ongoing ImmuneRACE study (first 160 participants) plus 1,254 subjects from 6 global collaborators. The research as a whole found: How much clinical and demographic metadata was included differed by source and by participant, and the metadata was provided uncurated.

This clone was counted once. The target of this receptor is not known. Qualities for individual bases were not recorded, and no much larger clone is one base off. The CDR3 covers 14 residues, taking in both the cysteine and the phenylalanine. Only CDR3 DNA is held: 42 bases, read in frame from base 1. Participants in the prospective study were enrolled through a virtual design, were aged roughly 18 to 100 years, and lived in approximately 25 United States geographic areas. In the prospective study, participants were assigned to cohorts based on the clinical history participants reported in a screening survey and a study questionnaire. For ImmuneRACE Cohort 3, a participant was defined as recovered based on two consecutive negative NP/OP PCR tests, clearance by a healthcare professional, or resolution of symptoms. Each participant in the prospective study had whole blood, serum and a nasopharyngeal or oropharyngeal swab collected by mobile phlebotomists. Over a 2-month period, participants in the prospective study had the option of providing additional blood draws and questionnaires. Before DNA extraction, prospective study blood samples were shipped either frozen or at room temperature.

TCRbeta CDR3 regions were amplified from genomic DNA using the immunoSEQ Assay, a bias-controlled multiplex PCR. The published analysis was carried out like this. Nucleated cell counts per sample were estimated from amplification of reference gene primers within the assay. Sequence reads were collapsed and filtered to measure the absolute abundance of every unique TCRbeta CDR3 rearrangement. For each sample, productive Simpson clonality was calculated by taking the square root of Simpson's diversity index across productive rearrangements. Here the immuneACCESS table is served through TCRdb, limited to in-frame sequences with V and J called. Missing clones are a known gap in these copies; in checked studies unresolved V genes cover under half, and the rest lacks a known reason. From that table come the V and J calls and clone size; the DNA was used to work out D and trimming. This sample lists 250,000 to 300,000 clones; around 90% were detected once. The top ten hold about 1.7% of the sample.

This receptor was identified in a woman in her 40s who had recovered from COVID-19. This chain joins TRBV21-1 to TRBJ1-2; TRBD1 was called by the table and not checked on the DNA. TRBV21-1 is labeled a pseudogene. Sequencing input: PBMCs or T cells enriched from blood (not recorded which). In nucleotides, the sequence is TGTGCCAGCAGTCCGACAGGGGAGTCCTATGGCTACACCTTC. Translated, it reads CASSPTGESYGYTF.